The 10 T cell receptor beta chains listed next were all sequenced from one sample in a study of patients and donors after allogeneic stem cell transplantation. TCRdb re-derived calls from the RT-PCR reads in MiXCR, one entry per CDR3 protein. The table lists roughly 880,000 distinct CDR3 sequences, under 20% of them singletons. The specimen was blood, either unsorted or a sorted T cell fraction (not recorded which). Receptors were obtained from a human donor who was either an allogeneic HSCT recipient or a stem cell or donor lymphocyte infusion donor (not recorded which). It is not recorded whose cells these are; they may come from a transplant donor.

The V gene is TRBV7-2, the J gene TRBJ2-1, with TRBD2 identical over 8 bases. The V segment lost 0 bases and the J segment 3 bases; nucleotides outside the gene matches: 4. This CDR3 has 16 amino acids. Germline CDR1 and CDR2: SGHTA and FQGNSA. The DNA for the CDR3 is TGTGCCAGCAGCTTAGCAGCGGGGGCCGACTACAATGAGCAGTTCTTC. The encoded protein is CASSLAAGADYNEQFF.

This clonotype was seen many times. Here the CDR3 reads CASRRTGSNEKLFF. Written as DNA, the CDR3 is TGTGCCAGCAGGCGGACAGGAAGTAATGAAAAACTGTTTTTT. J is TRBJ1-4 and V is TRBV12-3 or TRBV12-4, with 7 bases aligning to TRBD1. The V and J ends lost 6 bases and 4 bases, in that order; junction bases with no gene match: 5. This CDR3 is built from 14 residues.

This clonotype was counted only a few times. This chain connects TRBV12-3 or TRBV12-4 to TRBJ2-3; D is undetermined. This CDR3 spans 12 amino acids. The V end was cut by 5 bases, the J end by 6 bases, with 9 bases between. CDR3 DNA: TGTGCCAGCAGTCCCCAGGTGGATACGCAGTATTTT. Amino acids: CASSPQVDTQYF.

The genes are TRBV12-3 or TRBV12-4 and TRBJ2-1; 8 nucleotides match TRBD2. V shed 2 bases, J shed 7 bases, and the junction held 7 bases outside the gene matches. This CDR3 has 15 residues. The CDR3 protein is CASSLPAGGINEQFF. In DNA form, the CDR3 reads TGTGCCAGCAGTTTACCCGCGGGAGGTATTAATGAGCAGTTCTTC.

The table lists this clonotype with a few counts. This chain joins TRBV7-9 and TRBJ2-3; 9 bases agree with TRBD2. The CDR3 spans 15 residues. The V gene's germline CDR1 is SEHNR and CDR2 FQNEAQ (reference sequence). The junction had 8 bases not matched to a gene; V was cut back by 6 bases and J by 4 bases. The CDR3, as DNA: TGTGCCAGCAGACTTAGCGGGAGAGTTTCAGATACGCAGTATTTT. Protein product: CASRLSGRVSDTQYF. The full variable domain, with the rest looked up from reference TRBV7-9 and TRBJ2-3, is DTGVSQNPRHKITKRGQNVTFRCDPISEHNRLYWYRQTLGQGPEFLTYFQNEAQLEKSRLLSDRFSAERPKGSFSTLEIQRTEQGDSAMYLCASRLSGRVSDTQYFGPGTRLTVL.

This clonotype showed up just a few times. The CDR3 is CASSPGSGRSSNEQFF. CDR3 nucleotide sequence: TGTGCCAGCAGCCCTGGCTCCGGCCGCAGCAGCAATGAGCAGTTCTTC. J is TRBJ2-1 and V is TRBV5-5; D gene uncertain. V was trimmed by 4 bases and J by 6 bases, leaving 20 bases between them. The CDR3 has 16 amino acids. Germline V gene data show CDR1 as SGHKS and CDR2 as YYEKEE (reference sequence).

This clonotype was seen a few times. The chain has TRBV4-1 and TRBJ2-1; 10 bases match TRBD2. Losses at the gene ends were 2 bases for V and 0 bases for J; bases not matched to a gene: 4. CDR1 and CDR2 (germline): MGHRA, YSYEKL. The CDR3 totals 17 residues. The CDR3 DNA is TGCGCCAGCAGCCAACCGATAGCGGGAGGCTCCTACAATGAGCAGTTCTTC. This translates into CASSQPIAGGSYNEQFF.

The chain joins TRBV19 to TRBJ1-6; possibly TRBD1 for D (6 bases). This CDR3 spans 17 amino acids. Trimming pared 3 bases from V and 0 bases from J, leaving 12 bases between. CDR1 and CDR2 from the germline V gene are LNHDA and SQIVND (reference sequence). The CDR3 is CASSMVQGFSYNSPLHF. The CDR3 DNA reads as TGTGCCAGTAGTATGGTACAGGGCTTCTCCTATAATTCACCCCTCCACTTT.

This clonotype was seen more than once but under ten times. The rearrangement joins TRBV12-3 or TRBV12-4 to TRBJ2-1; 9 nucleotides align to TRBD2. The CDR3 length is 15 residues. With V trimmed by 6 bases and J by 4 bases, 7 bases remained unmatched. CDR3 in amino acids: CASSFAGGGYNEQFF. In DNA form, the CDR3 reads TGTGCCAGCAGCTTCGCGGGAGGGGGATACAATGAGCAGTTCTTC.

This clonotype was found many times. The V gene is TRBV24-1, the J gene TRBJ2-7; TRBD1 agrees at 9 bases. Losses at the gene ends were 4 bases for V and 6 bases for J; bases not matched to a gene: 9. This CDR3 comprises 15 residues. Germline V gene sequence: CDR1 KGHDR, CDR2 SFDVKD. CDR3 sequence (DNA): TGTGCCACCAGTGACCCGGACAGGGGTCTTCGCGAGCAGTACTTC. Protein: CATSDPDRGLREQYF.